Listed below are T cell receptor beta chains from one sample, sequenced in a study of Graves' ophthalmopathy and Graves' hyperthyroidism. TCRdb re-called the multiplex PCR reads with MiXCR, one entry per CDR3 protein. The repertoire holds hundreds of thousands of distinct CDR3 sequences, with about 15% as singletons. The specimen sequenced was blood. Receptor source: a young woman with Graves' ophthalmopathy. CDR3s include the opening cysteine and the closing phenylalanine or tryptophan. The order of the fields is D gene, clone size, J gene, V gene, CDR3 DNA, CDR3 protein. A D gene is named only where the DNA matches it firmly. The listing skips clone size in some rows; elsewhere it reads once, few, many or a size class.

>.|many|TRBJ2-5|TRBV7-2
TGTGCCAGCAGCTATCCAGGGGAGACCCAGTACTTC
CASSYPGETQYF
>TRBD2|.|TRBJ2-5|TRBV11-2
TGTGCCAGCAGCTTAGTAGCCGGGACTAGCGGGGTTGAGACCCAGTACTTC
CASSLVAGTSGVETQYF
>.|many|TRBJ1-5|TRBV7-2
TGTGCCAGCAGCCGGGACCAGGGGAATCAGCCCCAGCATTTT
CASSRDQGNQPQHF
>TRBD1|.|TRBJ2-7|TRBV12-3/TRBV12-4
TGTGCCAGCAGTCGGACAGGGATCGGCTACGAGCAGTACTTC
CASSRTGIGYEQYF
>.|many|TRBJ1-6|TRBV6-1
TGTGCCAGCACGCGGAGCTCCTATAATTCACCCCTCCACTTT
CASTRSSYNSPLHF
>.|many|TRBJ2-7|TRBV6-1
TGTGCCAGCAGCGGACACGGGGGCCATTCCTCCTACGAGCAGTACTTC
CASSGHGGHSSYEQYF
>TRBD1|.|TRBJ1-1|TRBV30
TGTGCCAGCCTCACAGGGCAGGGGGTCATGGGGACTGAAGCTTTCTTT
CASLTGQGVMGTEAFF
>.|many|TRBJ1-5|TRBV12-3/TRBV12-4
TGTGCCAGCAGCTTACTTCATGAATCCGACAGGACGCGCAATCAGCCCCAGCATTTT
CASSLLHESDRTRNQPQHF
>TRBD1|.|TRBJ2-7|TRBV30
TGTGCCTGGACGGACAGGGGAAGGTACGAGCAGTACTTC
CAWTDRGRYEQYF
>TRBD1|many|TRBJ1-2|TRBV30
TGTGCCTGGAGCGAGGGACAGCTGGATGGCTACACCTTC
CAWSEGQLDGYTF
>TRBD1|.|TRBJ1-6|TRBV28
TGTGCCAGCAGTTTAGTCGGACAGGGGAATTCACCCCTCCACTTT
CASSLVGQGNSPLHF